One sample yielded the 21 T cell receptor beta chains listed below, sequenced in a study of human T cells and chemical hapten exposure. Time point meaning: patch test 2, 6 weeks after DPC sensitization. The sample's treatment: therapeutic diphenylcyclopropenone sensitization with weekly scalp DPC. TCRdb fed the RACE reads into MiXCR, producing one record per CDR3 protein. Of approximately 89,000 distinct CDR3 sequences listed, 6.5% to 8% are singletons. Here the sequenced sample was whole blood, taken in connection with sensitization to the hapten diphenylcyclopropenone (DPC). All receptors derive from a woman in her twenties or thirties with alopecia areata. Some clones in this sample may be carry-over from other donors' samples.

This clonotype was observed a handful of times. The chain carries TRBV30 and TRBJ2-7; 10 bases are shared with TRBD1. The CDR3 consists of 14 residues. Looked up from germline, CDR1 is GTSNPN and CDR2 is SVGIG (reference sequence). Trimming removed 4 bases from V and 1 base from J; junction bases left unmatched: 4. Here the CDR3 reads CAWTGTGASYEQYF. The CDR3 region has the DNA TGTGCCTGGACCGGGACAGGGGCTTCCTACGAGCAGTACTTC. Combining the CDR3 with reference TRBV30 and TRBJ2-7 gives the whole variable domain SQTIHQWPATLVQPVGSPLSLECTVEGTSNPNLYWYRQAAGRGLQLLFYSVGIGQISSEVPQNLSASRPQDRQFILSSKKLLLSDSGFYLCAWTGTGASYEQYFGPGTRLTVT.

A few counts support this clonotype. V and J are TRBV2 and TRBJ1-2; D is undetermined. V was pared by 5 bases and J by 8 bases, with 15 bases between. This CDR3 comprises 13 residues. Germline CDR1 and CDR2: SNHLY and FYNNEI. The CDR3 here is CASSTSNVGGYTF. The CDR3 nucleotides read TGTGCCAGCAGTACATCAAACGTGGGGGGCTACACCTTC.

This clonotype appeared many times. CDR3 coding DNA: TGTGCCAGCAGCCAAGGGGATAGCAATCAGCCCCAGCATTTT. It codes for CASSQGDSNQPQHF. The V and J genes are TRBV4-2 and TRBJ1-5; no firm D call. The CDR3 loop spans 14 amino acids. The germline V and J ends were trimmed by 1 base and 0 bases, with 4 bases remaining between them. Germline V CDR1 and CDR2: LGHNA, YNFKEQ.

This clonotype was seen at least ten times. The chain joins TRBV2 to TRBJ1-5, with 9 bases that match TRBD1. Germline CDR1 and CDR2: SNHLY and FYNNEI. This CDR3 contains 15 residues. Trimming took 7 bases from V and 5 from J; bases not matched to a gene: 9. DNA of the CDR3: TGTGCCAGCACAACCGGGACAGGGTCTTATCAGCCCCAGCATTTT. This codes for CASTTGTGSYQPQHF. The variable domain in full, with the rest retrieved from reference TRBV2 and TRBJ1-5, is EPEVTQTPSHQVTQMGQEVILRCVPISNHLYFYWYRQILGQKVEFLVSFYNNEISEKSEIFDDQFSVERPDGSNFTLKIRSTKLEDSAMYFCASTTGTGSYQPQHFGDGTRLSIL.

Many counts were recorded for this clonotype. This sequence joins TRBV20-1 and TRBJ2-3; D may be TRBD2 (7 bases). Trimming took 6 bases from V and 6 from J, leaving 22 bases between them. Germline V lookup: CDR1 DFQATT, CDR2 SNEGSKA (reference sequence). The CDR3 runs to 15 residues. CDR3 in amino acids: CSAARGAGEMDTQYF. CDR3 coding DNA: TGCAGTGCCGCAAGGGGGGCGGGGGAAATGGATACGCAGTATTTT.

There are many counts of this clonotype. The rearrangement joins TRBV29-1 to TRBJ1-2, with TRBD1 matching 9 bases. CDR3 length equals 14 residues. Germline trimming cut 4 bases from V and 2 bases from J; bases unmatched to any gene: 5. CDR1 and CDR2 from the germline V gene are SQVTM and ANQGSEA. The CDR3 sequence: CSVGGQGSNYGYTF. CDR3 sequence (DNA): TGCAGCGTTGGGGGACAGGGAAGCAACTATGGCTACACCTTC.

In its sample, this clonotype was seen a few times. This chain uses TRBV9 with TRBJ1-1; maybe TRBD1 (5 bases). Germline-derived CDR1 and CDR2 are SGDLS and YYNGEE. Trimming took off 6 bases at V and 4 bases at J, with 13 bases between the two ends. The CDR3 has 13 residues. CDR3 sequence: CASNSDGATEAFF. The CDR3 DNA follows: TGTGCCAGCAACTCTGACGGGGCCACTGAAGCTTTCTTT.

This clonotype came up a few times. This chain joins TRBV5-5 and TRBJ2-6; TRBD1 matches at 10 bases. The CDR3 length is 17 residues. Germline CDR1 reads SGHKS; CDR2 reads YYEKEE (reference sequence). Trimming at V came to 4 bases and at J to 0 bases, leaving 4 bases not matched to a gene. Here the CDR3 reads CASSLGQGNSGANVLTF. Written as DNA, the CDR3 is TGTGCCAGCAGCCTGGGACAGGGGAACTCTGGGGCCAACGTCCTGACTTTC. The full variable domain, its missing parts supplied by reference TRBV5-5 and TRBJ2-6, is DAGVTQSPTHLIKTRGQQVTLRCSPISGHKSVSWYQQVLGQGPQFIFQYYEKEERGRGNFPDRFSARQFPNYSSELNVNALLLGDSALYLCASSLGQGNSGANVLTFGAGSRLTVL.

The chain employs TRBV5-1 and TRBJ1-5; 7 positions match TRBD1. This CDR3 spans 15 amino acids. J lost 6 bases, V lost 0 bases, and 6 bases had no gene match. Germline V gives CDR1 SGHRS, CDR2 YFSETQ. The CDR3 region has the DNA TGCGCCAGCAGCTTGGAAGGACAGGTCCGTCAGCCCCAGCATTTT. Protein sequence: CASSLEGQVRQPQHF.

The V and J genes are TRBV5-1 and TRBJ1-2; D perhaps matches TRBD1 (5 bases). The germline V gene has CDR1 SGHRS and CDR2 YFSETQ. V shed 3 bases and J shed 2 bases, with 8 bases lying between them. The CDR3 length is 13 residues. CDR3 loop: CASSSGLNYGYTF. In DNA, the CDR3 is TGCGCCAGCAGCTCGGGACTGAACTATGGCTACACCTTC.

The chain recombines TRBV12-3 or TRBV12-4 with TRBJ1-6; 8 positions agree with TRBD1. The CDR3 has 14 residues. The ends lost 6 bases at V and 6 bases at J; junction bases unmatched: 4. CDR3 DNA: TGTGCCAGCAGCCGGGGACAGGCTAATTCACCCCTCCACTTT. Translating it yields CASSRGQANSPLHF.

This clonotype turned up a few times. The rearrangement uses TRBV7-9 and TRBJ1-6, with TRBD1 as a possible D gene (5 bases). CDR1 is SEHNR and CDR2 is FQNEAQ in the germline V gene (reference sequence). V was pared by 4 bases and J by 10 bases, with 14 bases between. This CDR3 spans 14 amino acids. CDR3 in DNA: TGTGCCAGCAGCTCTTCGGGGACGGAATCACCCCTCCACTTT. This sequence encodes CASSSSGTESPLHF.

This clonotype has at least ten counts. The V gene is TRBV13, the J gene TRBJ1-1; D ambiguous. Trimming removed 8 bases at V and 4 bases at J, with 2 bases between. The CDR3 has 9 amino acids. Germline V lookup: CDR1 PRHDT, CDR2 FYEKMQ (reference sequence). The CDR3 nucleotides are TGTGCCAGCGGCACTGAAGCTTTCTTT. It codes for CASGTEAFF.

This clonotype was detected only once. This rearrangement joins TRBV5-1 to TRBJ1-6; 7 bases agree with TRBD1. The germline gives CDR1 SGHRS, CDR2 YFSETQ. This CDR3 comprises 14 residues. Unmatched junction bases numbered 7, after V lost 4 bases and J lost 9 bases. Written as DNA, the CDR3 is TGCGCCAGCAGCAGGGGGCAAGTCGGTTCACCCCTCCACTTT. It specifies CASSRGQVGSPLHF.

This clonotype has a count of ten or more. The V call is TRBV29-1, the J call TRBJ2-1, with 14 bases fitting TRBD2. Germline CDR1 SQVTM, CDR2 ANQGSEA. The CDR3 has 19 residues. V shed 4 bases, J shed 0 bases, and the junction held 11 bases outside the gene matches. This chain's CDR3 is CSVGPPSGLAGGSYNEQFF. Here the CDR3 DNA reads TGCAGCGTTGGACCCCCCTCTGGACTAGCGGGGGGCTCCTACAATGAGCAGTTCTTC.

The chain combines TRBV12-3 or TRBV12-4 with TRBJ1-4; D gene ambiguous. Trimming took 5 bases from V and 13 from J, leaving 14 bases between them. The CDR3 totals 12 residues. CDR3 loop: CASSDLTAGLFF. DNA of the CDR3: TGTGCCAGCAGTGACCTAACCGCAGGACTGTTTTTT.

Many counts were recorded for this clonotype. The chain is built from TRBV6-6 and TRBJ1-6, with D possibly matching TRBD1 (6 bases). The CDR3 has 14 residues. CDR1 is MNHNY, CDR2 SVGAGI, per germline (reference sequence). Trimming took 11 bases from V and 10 from J, leaving 21 bases between them. In DNA, the CDR3 is TGTGCCGGCGGCGTCCAGGGGAGAAACTCACCCCTCCACTTT. This translates into CAGGVQGRNSPLHF.

The table lists this clonotype with many counts. The genes are TRBV20-1 and TRBJ2-3, with 8 bases fitting TRBD2. The CDR3 is 14 residues long. The V gene end was trimmed by 3 bases and the J gene end by 5 bases; junction bases not matched to a gene: 7. Germline V lookup: CDR1 DFQATT, CDR2 SNEGSKA (reference sequence). The CDR3 sequence: CSASVRGAGDTQYF. CDR3 nucleotide sequence: TGCAGTGCTAGTGTGCGGGGGGCAGGAGATACGCAGTATTTT.

This clonotype was counted at least ten times. A junction boundary mismatches the germline segment, possibly from a read error. This rearrangement joins TRBV6-1 to TRBJ2-1; TRBD1 matches at 7 bases. Per the germline V gene, CDR1 is MNHNS and CDR2 is SASEGT. CDR3 length: 14 residues. The CDR3 loop reads CASREGQAYNEQFF. CDR3 DNA sequence: TGTGCCAGCAGGGAAGGACAGGCGTACAATGAGCAGTTCTTC.

The CDR3 coding sequence is TGTGCCAGCAGCGTATCAGCGAACACTGAAGCTTTCTTT. This gives the protein CASSVSANTEAFF. This rearrangement joins TRBV13 to TRBJ1-1; the D is unclear. Trimming pared 5 bases from V and 1 base from J, leaving 8 bases between. This CDR3 comprises 13 residues. Germline V lookup: CDR1 PRHDT, CDR2 FYEKMQ (reference sequence). The full variable domain, its missing parts supplied by reference TRBV13 and TRBJ1-1, is AAGVIQSPRHLIKEKRETATLKCYPIPRHDTVYWYQQGPGQDPQFLISFYEKMQSDKGSIPDRFSAQQFSDYHSELNMSSLELGDSALYFCASSVSANTEAFFGQGTRLTVV.

The chain links TRBV3-1 to TRBJ1-1, with D tentatively TRBD1 (5 bases). Trimming removed 1 base at V and 7 bases at J, with 10 bases between. The CDR3 spans 13 residues. The germline V gene has CDR1 LGHDT and CDR2 YNNKEL (reference sequence). CDR3 sequence: CASSQGQLLEAFF. The CDR3 DNA sequence: TGTGCCAGCAGCCAAGGACAGCTGCTTGAAGCTTTCTTT. Full variable domain (rest looked up from reference TRBV3-1 and TRBJ1-1): DTAVSQTPKYLVTQMGNDKSIKCEQNLGHDTMYWYKQDSKKFLKIMFSYNNKELIINETVPNRFSPKSPDKAHLNLHINSLELGDSAVYFCASSQGQLLEAFFGQGTRLTVV.